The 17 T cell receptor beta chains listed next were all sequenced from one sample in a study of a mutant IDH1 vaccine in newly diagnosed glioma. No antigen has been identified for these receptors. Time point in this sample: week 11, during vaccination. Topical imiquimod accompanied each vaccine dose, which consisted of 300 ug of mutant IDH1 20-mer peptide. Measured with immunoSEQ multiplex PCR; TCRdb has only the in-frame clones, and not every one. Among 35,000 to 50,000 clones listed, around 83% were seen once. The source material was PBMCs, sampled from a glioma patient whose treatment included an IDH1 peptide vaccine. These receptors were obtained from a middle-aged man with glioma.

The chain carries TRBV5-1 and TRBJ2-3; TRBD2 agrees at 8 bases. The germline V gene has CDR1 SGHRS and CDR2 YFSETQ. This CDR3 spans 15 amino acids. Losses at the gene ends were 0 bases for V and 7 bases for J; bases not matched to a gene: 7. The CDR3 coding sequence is TGCGCCAGCAGCTTGGGACGGGAGGGCCGACATACGCAGTATTTT. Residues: CASSLGREGRHTQYF. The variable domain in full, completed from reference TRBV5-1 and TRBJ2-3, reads KAGVTQTPRYLIKTRGQQVTLSCSPISGHRSVSWYQQTPGQGLQFLFEYFSETQRNKGNFPGRFSGRQFSNSRSEMNVSTLELGDSALYLCASSLGREGRHTQYFGPGTRLTVL.

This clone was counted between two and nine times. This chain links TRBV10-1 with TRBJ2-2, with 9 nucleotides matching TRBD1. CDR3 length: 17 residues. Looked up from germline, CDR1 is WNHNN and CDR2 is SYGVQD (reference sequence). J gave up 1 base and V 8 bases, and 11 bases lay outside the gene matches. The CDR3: CASGRGTGSKNTGELFF. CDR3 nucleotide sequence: TGCGCCAGCGGGAGGGGGACAGGGAGTAAGAACACCGGGGAGCTGTTTTTT.

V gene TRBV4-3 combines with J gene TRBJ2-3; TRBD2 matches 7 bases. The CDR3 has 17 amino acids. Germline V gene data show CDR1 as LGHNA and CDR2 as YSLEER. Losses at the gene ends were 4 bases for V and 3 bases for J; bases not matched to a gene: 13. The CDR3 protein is CASSRRAGTGGTDTQYF. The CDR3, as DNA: TGCGCCAGCAGCCGAAGAGCGGGAACCGGTGGAACAGATACGCAGTATTTT.

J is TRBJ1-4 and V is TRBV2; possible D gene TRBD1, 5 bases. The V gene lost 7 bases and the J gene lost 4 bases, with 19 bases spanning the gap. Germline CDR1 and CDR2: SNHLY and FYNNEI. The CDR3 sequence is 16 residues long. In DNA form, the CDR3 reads TGTGCCAGCAAAGCAGGGCCTACAACCGTTAATGAAAAACTGTTTTTT. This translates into CASKAGPTTVNEKLFF.

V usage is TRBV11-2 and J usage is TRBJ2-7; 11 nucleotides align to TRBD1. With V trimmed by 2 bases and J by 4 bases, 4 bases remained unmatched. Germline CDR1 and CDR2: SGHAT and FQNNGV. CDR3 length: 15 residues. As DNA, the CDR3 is TGTGCCAGCAGCTTACTCGGACAGGGGGCATACGAGCAGTACTTC. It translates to CASSLLGQGAYEQYF.

The CDR3 coding sequence is TGTGCCAGCTCTAGACCGACCTCTGGGGCCAACGTCCTGACTTTC. Protein: CASSRPTSGANVLTF. V usage is TRBV25-1 and J usage is TRBJ2-6; D is uncertain. Trimming cost V 8 bases and J 0 bases, with 11 bases left between them. The germline CDR1 and CDR2 sequences are MGHDK and SYGVNS. This CDR3 is 15 amino acids long.

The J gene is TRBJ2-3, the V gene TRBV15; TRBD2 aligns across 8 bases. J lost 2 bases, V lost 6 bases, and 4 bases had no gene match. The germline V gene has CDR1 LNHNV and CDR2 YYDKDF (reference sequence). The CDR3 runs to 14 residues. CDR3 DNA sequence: TGTGCCACCAGTTCGGGAGGGCCCACAGATACGCAGTATTTT. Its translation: CATSSGGPTDTQYF.

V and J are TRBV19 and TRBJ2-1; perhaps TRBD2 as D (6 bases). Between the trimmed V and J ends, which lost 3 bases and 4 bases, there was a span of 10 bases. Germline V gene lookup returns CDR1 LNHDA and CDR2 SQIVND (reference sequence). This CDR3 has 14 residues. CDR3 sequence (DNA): TGTGCCAGTAGTATGTGGACTACGTACAATGAGCAGTTCTTC. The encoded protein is CASSMWTTYNEQFF.

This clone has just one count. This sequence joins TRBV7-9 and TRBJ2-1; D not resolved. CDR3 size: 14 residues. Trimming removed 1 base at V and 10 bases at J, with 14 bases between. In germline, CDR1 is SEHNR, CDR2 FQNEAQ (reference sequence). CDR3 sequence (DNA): TGTGCCAGCAGCTTAGTTAGTTCTGATGGAGAGCAGTTCTTC. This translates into CASSLVSSDGEQFF.

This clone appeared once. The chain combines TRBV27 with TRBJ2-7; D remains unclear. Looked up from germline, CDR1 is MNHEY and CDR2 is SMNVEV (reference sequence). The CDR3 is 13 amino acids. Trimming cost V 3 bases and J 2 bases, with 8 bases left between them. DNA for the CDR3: TGTGCCAGCAGTTTGGGTCGGGCCTACGAGCAGTACTTC. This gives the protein CASSLGRAYEQYF.

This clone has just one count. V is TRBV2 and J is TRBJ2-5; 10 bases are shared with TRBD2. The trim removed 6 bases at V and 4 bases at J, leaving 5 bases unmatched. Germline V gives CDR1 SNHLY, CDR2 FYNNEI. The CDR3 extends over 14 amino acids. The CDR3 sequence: CASRQLAGPETQYF. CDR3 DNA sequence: TGTGCCAGCAGGCAACTAGCGGGACCAGAGACCCAGTACTTC.

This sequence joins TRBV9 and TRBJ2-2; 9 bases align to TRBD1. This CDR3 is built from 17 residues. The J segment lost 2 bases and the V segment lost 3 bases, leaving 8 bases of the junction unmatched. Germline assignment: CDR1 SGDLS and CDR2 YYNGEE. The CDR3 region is CASSADRGGYNTGELFF. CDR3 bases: TGTGCCAGCAGCGCGGACAGGGGTGGTTACAACACCGGGGAGCTGTTTTTT. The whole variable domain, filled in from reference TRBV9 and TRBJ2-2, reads DSGVTQTPKHLITATGQRVTLRCSPRSGDLSVYWYQQSLDQGLQFLIQYYNGEERAKGNILERFSAQQFPDLHSELNLSSLELGDSALYFCASSADRGGYNTGELFFGEGSRLTVL.

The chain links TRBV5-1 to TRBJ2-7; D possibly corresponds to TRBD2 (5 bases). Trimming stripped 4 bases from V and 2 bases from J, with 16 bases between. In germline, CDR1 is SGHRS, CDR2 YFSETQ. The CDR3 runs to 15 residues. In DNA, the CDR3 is TGCGCCAGCAGCATTGGTTCTACCGGGGCCTACGAGCAGTACTTC. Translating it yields CASSIGSTGAYEQYF.

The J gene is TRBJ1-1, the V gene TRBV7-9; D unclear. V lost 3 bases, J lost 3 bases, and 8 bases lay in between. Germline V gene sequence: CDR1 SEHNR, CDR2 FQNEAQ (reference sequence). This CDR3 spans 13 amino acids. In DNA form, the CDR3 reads TGTGCCAGCAGCTTCAAAGGCGACACTGAAGCTTTCTTT. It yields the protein CASSFKGDTEAFF.

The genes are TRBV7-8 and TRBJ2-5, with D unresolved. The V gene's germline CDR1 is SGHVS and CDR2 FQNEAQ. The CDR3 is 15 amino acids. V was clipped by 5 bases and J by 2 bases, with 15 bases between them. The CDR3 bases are TGTGCCAGCAGCCCTCGATACCTAGGGCAAGAGACCCAGTACTTC. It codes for CASSPRYLGQETQYF.

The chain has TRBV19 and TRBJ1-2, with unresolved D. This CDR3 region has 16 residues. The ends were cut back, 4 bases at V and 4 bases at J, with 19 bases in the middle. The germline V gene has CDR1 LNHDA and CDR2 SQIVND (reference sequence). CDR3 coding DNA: TGTGCCAGTAGTACTCCAACTTCCGGTACGGGCTATGGCTACACCTTC. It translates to CASSTPTSGTGYGYTF.

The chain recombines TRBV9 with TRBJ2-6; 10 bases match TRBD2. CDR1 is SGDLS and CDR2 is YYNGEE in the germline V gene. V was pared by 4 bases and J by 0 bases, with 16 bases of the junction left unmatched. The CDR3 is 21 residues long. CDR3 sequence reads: CASSPTRDRTSGASGANVLTF. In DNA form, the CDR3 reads TGTGCCAGCAGCCCAACCCGAGACAGGACTAGCGGCGCCTCTGGGGCCAACGTCCTGACTTTC.